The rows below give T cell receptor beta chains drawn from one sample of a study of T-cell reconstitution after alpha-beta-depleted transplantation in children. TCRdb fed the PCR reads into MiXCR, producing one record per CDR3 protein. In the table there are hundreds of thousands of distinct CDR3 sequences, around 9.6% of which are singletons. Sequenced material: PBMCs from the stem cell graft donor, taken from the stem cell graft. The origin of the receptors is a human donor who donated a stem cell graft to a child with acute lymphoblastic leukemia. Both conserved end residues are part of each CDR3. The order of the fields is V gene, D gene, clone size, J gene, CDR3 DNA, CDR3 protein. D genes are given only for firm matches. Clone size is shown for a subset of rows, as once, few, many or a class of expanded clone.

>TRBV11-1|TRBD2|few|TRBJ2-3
TGTGCCAGCAGCCATTCGACTAGCGGGCACCTCCTGAGGGATACGCAGTATTTT
CASSHSTSGHLLRDTQYF
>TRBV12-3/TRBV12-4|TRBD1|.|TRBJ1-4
TGTGCCAGCAGACCGGGACAGGCAGAAAAACTGTTTTTT
CASRPGQAEKLFF
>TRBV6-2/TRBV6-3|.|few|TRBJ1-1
TGTGCCAGCAGTTACTACGGGGGGCTCACTCCGAACACTGAAGCTTTCTTT
CASSYYGGLTPNTEAFF
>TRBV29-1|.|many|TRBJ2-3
TGCAGCGTTCCCACCCCCACAGATACGCAGTATTTT
CSVPTPTDTQYF
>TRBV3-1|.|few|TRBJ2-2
TGTGCCAGCAGCCAAGTCTCGGCCCCCAACACCGGGGAGCTGTTTTTT
CASSQVSAPNTGELFF
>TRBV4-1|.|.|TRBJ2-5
TGCGCCAGCAGCCAAGATTCCGGGATGGGAGAGACCCAGTACTTC
CASSQDSGMGETQYF
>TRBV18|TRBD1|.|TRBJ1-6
TGTGCCAGCTCACCACAGGGACAGGGGAATTCACCCCTCCACTTT
CASSPQGQGNSPLHF
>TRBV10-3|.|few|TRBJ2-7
TGTGCCATCAGTGACAAGCTCTCCTACGAGCAGTACTTC
CAISDKLSYEQYF
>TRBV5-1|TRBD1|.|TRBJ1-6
TGCGCCAGCAGCTATAAGCTCGGGACAGAAGTTTCACCCCTCCACTTT
CASSYKLGTEVSPLHF
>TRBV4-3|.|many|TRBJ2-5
TGCGCCAGCAGCCAAGGGACCCTCCGTGAAGAGACCCAGTACTTC
CASSQGTLREETQYF
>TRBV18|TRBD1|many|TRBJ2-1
TGTGCCTCTGAGGGGGACAGAACCTACAATGAGCAGTTCTTC
CASEGDRTYNEQFF
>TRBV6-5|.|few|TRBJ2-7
TGTGCCAGCAGTCCCAGGGCCGGTGGGGGGTGGTACGAGCAGTACTTC
CASSPRAGGGWYEQYF
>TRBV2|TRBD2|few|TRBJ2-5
TGTGCCAGCAGAGAAACTAGCGGGGGCAAGACCCAGTACTTC
CASRETSGGKTQYF
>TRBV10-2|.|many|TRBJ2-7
TGCGCCAGCAGTGAGCCTCCTCCAGCAAACTACGAGCAGTACTTC
CASSEPPPANYEQYF
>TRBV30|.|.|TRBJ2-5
TGTGCCTGGAGCACCCAACGGGAGACCCAGTACTTC
CAWSTQRETQYF
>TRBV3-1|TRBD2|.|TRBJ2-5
TGTGCCTTCTCTTTCTTCCGGGAGGGCAGGCACCAAGAGACCCAGTACTTC
CAFSFFREGRHQETQYF
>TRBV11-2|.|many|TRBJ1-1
TGTGCCAGCAGCTTGCTGGTGAATACTGAAGCTTTCTTT
CASSLLVNTEAFF
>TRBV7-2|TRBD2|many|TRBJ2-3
TGTGCCAGCAGCTTACTAGCGGGGGGCACAGATACGCAGTATTTT
CASSLLAGGTDTQYF
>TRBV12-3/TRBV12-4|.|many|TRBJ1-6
TGTGCCAGCAGCTTCCGTGGATATAATTCACCCCTCCACTTT
CASSFRGYNSPLHF
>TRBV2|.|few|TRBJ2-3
TGTGCCAGCAGGAGAAGCAAAGGGGCCACAGATACGCAGTATTTT
CASRRSKGATDTQYF
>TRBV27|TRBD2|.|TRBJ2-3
TGTGCCAGCAGTTCCGTGACTAGCGGGGATACGCAGTATTTT
CASSSVTSGDTQYF
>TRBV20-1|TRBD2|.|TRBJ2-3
TGCAGTATAGCGGGGGCGCTCGCTACAGATACGCAGTATTTT
CSIAGALATDTQYF
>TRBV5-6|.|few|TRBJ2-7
TGTGCCAGCAGCTTGGATGACGGGGGCCCCTACGAGCAGTACTTC
CASSLDDGGPYEQYF
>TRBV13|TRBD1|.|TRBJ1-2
TGTGCCAGCAGCCCGAGCTACAGGGGGCAGGGCTACACCTTC
CASSPSYRGQGYTF
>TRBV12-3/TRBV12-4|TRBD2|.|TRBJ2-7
TGTGCCAGCACCCGGGACTACCTCTCCTACGAGCAGTACTTC
CASTRDYLSYEQYF
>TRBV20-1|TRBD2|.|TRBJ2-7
TGCAGTGCTAGATCGGGAGGGGCGGGATCCTACGAGCAGTACTTC
CSARSGGAGSYEQYF
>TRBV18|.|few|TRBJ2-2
TGTGCCAGCTCACCAACCCTAGAAGCCGGGGAGCTGTTTTTT
CASSPTLEAGELFF
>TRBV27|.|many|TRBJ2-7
TGTGCCAGCAGTCCCCGAGGGGGGAACCGGGACTTTTCCTACGAGCAGTACTTC
CASSPRGGNRDFSYEQYF
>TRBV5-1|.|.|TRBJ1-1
TGCGCCAGCAAAATGGGCCCGGAGACTGAAGCTTTCTTT
CASKMGPETEAFF
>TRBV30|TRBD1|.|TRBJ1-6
TGTGCCTGGAAATCCGCCGGGACAGGATACTCACCCCTCCACTTT
CAWKSAGTGYSPLHF
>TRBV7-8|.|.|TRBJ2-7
TGTGCCAGCAGCTTACGGTCCCTAGGGCTCTCCTACGAGCAGTACTTC
CASSLRSLGLSYEQYF
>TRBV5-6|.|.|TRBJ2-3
TGTGCCAGCAGCATGCAGGGAACTTCGGTAGATACGCAGTATTTT
CASSMQGTSVDTQYF
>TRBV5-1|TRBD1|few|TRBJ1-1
TGCGCCAGCAGCTGGATCTCAGGGGGCGGGAACACTGAAGCTTTCTTT
CASSWISGGGNTEAFF
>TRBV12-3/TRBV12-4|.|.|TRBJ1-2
TGTGCCAGCAGGGATAAAAGGGTTGGCGAGGGCTACACCTTC
CASRDKRVGEGYTF
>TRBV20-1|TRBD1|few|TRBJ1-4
TGCAGTGCTAGGGTTGCCGGGACAGTGCCGGGTAGTGAAAAACTGTTTTTT
CSARVAGTVPGSEKLFF
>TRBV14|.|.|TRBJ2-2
TGTGCCAGCAGCCAAATGGCTTTGGTCGGGGAGCTGTTTTTT
CASSQMALVGELFF
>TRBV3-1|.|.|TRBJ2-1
TGTGCCAGCAGCCAAGAAGATTCCCCAACGGGCTCCTACAATGAGCAGTTCTTC
CASSQEDSPTGSYNEQFF
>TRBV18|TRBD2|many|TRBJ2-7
TGTGCCAGCTCCCAAGAACTAGCGGACGCCACCGCTGGGCAGTACTTC
CASSQELADATAGQYF
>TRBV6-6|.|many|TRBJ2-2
TGTGCCAGCAGCCCACACCGGACCGGGGAGCTGTTTTTT
CASSPHRTGELFF
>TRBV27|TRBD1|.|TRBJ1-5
TGTGCCAGCAACCCGACAGGGCACCTCAATCAGCCCCAGCATTTT
CASNPTGHLNQPQHF
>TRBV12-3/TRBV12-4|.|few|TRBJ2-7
TGTGCCAGCAGTTTCCAGGGCCCGCAGTACTTC
CASSFQGPQYF
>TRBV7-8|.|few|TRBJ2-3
TGTGCCAGCAGCAAAACCCACATAGGGGGGGGCGGCACAGATACGCAGTATTTT
CASSKTHIGGGGTDTQYF
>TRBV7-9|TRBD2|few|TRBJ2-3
TGTGCCAGCAGTCGGGGGGAGGCAGATACGCAGTATTTT
CASSRGEADTQYF
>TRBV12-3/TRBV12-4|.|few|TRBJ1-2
TGTGCCAGCACCTCCCCCGGGAGGCCCAGCTTC
CASTSPGRPSF
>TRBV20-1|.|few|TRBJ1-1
TGCAGTGCTAGAGCCCCGGACCGGGGCACTGAAGCTTTCTTT
CSARAPDRGTEAFF
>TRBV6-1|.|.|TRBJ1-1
TGTGCCAGCAATCCCCTCGGGGAGCCGAGGGACACTGAAGCTTTCTTT
CASNPLGEPRDTEAFF
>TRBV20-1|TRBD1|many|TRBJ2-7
TGCAGTGCTAGTACAGGGGGCAGCTACGAGCAGTACTTC
CSASTGGSYEQYF
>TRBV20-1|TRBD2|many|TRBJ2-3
TGCAGTGCTAGAGCACGTAGCGGGGTCACAGATACGCAGTATTTT
CSARARSGVTDTQYF
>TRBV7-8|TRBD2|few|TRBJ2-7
TGTGCCAGCAGCTTAAAACTAGCGGGGGGGTTGGAGCAGTACTTC
CASSLKLAGGLEQYF
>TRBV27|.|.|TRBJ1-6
TGTGCCAGCAGTTTATGGGGAGACTCACCCCTCCACTTT
CASSLWGDSPLHF
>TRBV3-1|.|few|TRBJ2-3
TGTGCCAGCAGTTTTATCGGGGTAGATACGCAGTATTTT
CASSFIGVDTQYF
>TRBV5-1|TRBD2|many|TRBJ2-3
TGCGCCAGCAGCTTGGGGACTAGCGGGCCCCCAACAGATACGCAGTATTTT
CASSLGTSGPPTDTQYF
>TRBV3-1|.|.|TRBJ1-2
TGTGCCAGCAGCCGAACGGACCTCACCTTCTATGGCTACACCTTC
CASSRTDLTFYGYTF
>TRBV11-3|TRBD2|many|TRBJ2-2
TGTGCCAGCAGCTTAGGTGTTTTCTTTCGGGAGGAAAACACCGGGGAGCTGTTTTTT
CASSLGVFFREENTGELFF
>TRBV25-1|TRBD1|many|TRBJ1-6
TGTGCCAGCAGTCCTCCGAGGGGGCGGAATTCACCCCTCCACTTT
CASSPPRGRNSPLHF